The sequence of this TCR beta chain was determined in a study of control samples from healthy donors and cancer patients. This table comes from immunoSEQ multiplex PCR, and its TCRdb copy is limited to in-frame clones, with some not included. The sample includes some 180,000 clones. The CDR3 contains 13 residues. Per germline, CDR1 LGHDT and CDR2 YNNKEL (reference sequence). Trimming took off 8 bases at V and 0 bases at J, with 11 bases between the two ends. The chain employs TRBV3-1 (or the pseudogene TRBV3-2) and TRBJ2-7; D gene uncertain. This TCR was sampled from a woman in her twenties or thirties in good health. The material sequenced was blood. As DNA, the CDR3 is TGTGCCAGCGGGCTAGATGGCTCCTACGAGCAGTACTTC. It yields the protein CASGLDGSYEQYF.